Listed here are 3 T cell receptor beta chains from one sample, sequenced in a study of PD-1 blockade in classical Hodgkin lymphoma. Sequencing was performed with immunoSEQ multiplex PCR; in TCRdb, only in-frame clones are kept and a portion is missing. The table lists about 150,000 clones, nearly 80% of them singletons. Brentuximab vedotin exposure varied, and every patient relapsed after autologous stem cell transplantation. The sequenced sample was peripheral blood mononuclear cells (PBMCs), obtained before the second cycle of nivolumab. These receptors were taken from a human donor with classical Hodgkin lymphoma.

This clone was counted a few times. This chain joins TRBV18 and TRBJ2-7; D may correspond to TRBD1 or TRBD2 (5 bases each). CDR3 length: 14 amino acids. Germline V gene lookup returns CDR1 KGHSH and CDR2 LQKENI. Trimming took 1 base from V and 2 from J, leaving 9 bases between them. CDR3 sequence (DNA): TGTGCCAGCTCACCACTTCAGGGACCCTACGAGCAGTACTTC. The encoded protein is CASSPLQGPYEQYF.

A single count supports this clone. The rearrangement links TRBV28 to TRBJ1-2, with TRBD1 identical over 9 bases. Germline CDR1 is MDHEN and CDR2 is SYDVKM. The CDR3 consists of 18 residues. The junction had 14 bases not matched to a gene; V was cut back by 4 bases and J by 2 bases. The CDR3 DNA is TGTGCCAGCAGTTCTCCATCTAAACGACAGGGGGGAAACTATGGCTACACCTTC. This gives the protein CASSSPSKRQGGNYGYTF.

V is TRBV7-2 and J is TRBJ1-2; 7 bases fit TRBD1. CDR3 length: 15 residues. In germline, CDR1 is SGHTA, CDR2 FQGNSA. After removal of 3 bases from V and 4 bases from J, the junction contained 8 bases not matched to a gene. CDR3 DNA sequence: TGTGCCAGCAGCTTTCTCCTGGGACAGAGCTATGGCTACACCTTC. Amino acids: CASSFLLGQSYGYTF.